The T cell receptor beta chain under discussion was sequenced for a study of blood T cells in healthy people across ages. Study results and limitations: For the donors, CMV status was unknown and possibly confounded expanded clonotype changes. Compared with aged donors, long-lived donors showed fewer expanded clones, suggesting selection.

Germline CDR1 is MNHEY and CDR2 is SMNVEV (reference sequence). V shed 7 bases and J shed 2 bases, with 14 bases lying between them. CDR3 length: 14 amino acids. It was with a sample-barcoded 5' primer and a J-beta primer mix that a second PCR of about 7 to 12 cycles was run. The authors tagged each cDNA molecule using a template-switch adaptor with 12 random nucleotides. TCRdb re-called the 5' RACE reads with MiXCR, one entry per CDR3 protein. There are about 730,000 distinct CDR3 sequences in the sample; roughly 43% occur only once, and 20% to 25% lies in the top ten. Extractions gave at least 5 micrograms of total RNA per sample. This clonotype has just a few counts. The target antigen is unknown.

The receptor was derived from a woman in her fifties or sixties in good health. The sequenced sample consisted of blood. The chain joins TRBV27 to TRBJ1-2, with a weak D call TRBD1 (6 bases). The CDR3 DNA reads as TGTGCCAGCAAATACAGGGAGGGAAACTATGGCTACACCTTC. Its translation is CASKYREGNYGYTF.